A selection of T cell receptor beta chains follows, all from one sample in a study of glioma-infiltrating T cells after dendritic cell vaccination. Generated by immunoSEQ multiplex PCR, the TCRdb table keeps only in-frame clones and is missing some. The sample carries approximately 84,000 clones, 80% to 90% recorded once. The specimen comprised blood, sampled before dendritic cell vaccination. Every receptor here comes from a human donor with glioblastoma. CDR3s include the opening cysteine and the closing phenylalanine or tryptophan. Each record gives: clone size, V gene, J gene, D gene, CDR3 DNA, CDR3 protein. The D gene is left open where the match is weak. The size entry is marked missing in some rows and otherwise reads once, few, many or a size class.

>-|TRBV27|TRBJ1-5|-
TGTGCCAGCAGTTTATACAGGGTGGGTCAGCCCCAGCATTTT
CASSLYRVGQPQHF
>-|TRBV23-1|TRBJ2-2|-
TGCGCCAGCAGTCAATGGCCCCTGGCCGGGGAGCTGTTTTTT
CASSQWPLAGELFF
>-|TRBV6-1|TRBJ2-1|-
TGTGCCAGCAGTGAAGCTTGGGCCCTCTACAATGAGCAGTTCTTC
CASSEAWALYNEQFF
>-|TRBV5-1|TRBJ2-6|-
TGCGCCAGCAGCTTGGGGGCTAAGGCCGGGGCCAACGTCCTGACTTTC
CASSLGAKAGANVLTF
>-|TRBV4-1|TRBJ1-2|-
TGCGCCAGCAGCCAAGAAGTCGGACAGAGCTATGGCTACACCTTC
CASSQEVGQSYGYTF
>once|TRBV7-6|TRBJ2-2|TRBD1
TGTGCCAGCAGCCAGACAGGGTACCCCGGGGAGCTGTTTTTT
CASSQTGYPGELFF
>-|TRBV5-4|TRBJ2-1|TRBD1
TGTGCCAGCAGCGGTATCGTTACAGGGGGCTTAAATGAGCAGTTCTTC
CASSGIVTGGLNEQFF
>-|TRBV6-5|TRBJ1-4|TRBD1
TGTGCCAGCAGTTACGCCACAGGGACAGCTAATGAAAAACTGTTTTTT
CASSYATGTANEKLFF
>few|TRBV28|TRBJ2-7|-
TGTGCCAGCAGGCCTGCGGGCAGCTCCTACGAGCAGTACTTC
CASRPAGSSYEQYF
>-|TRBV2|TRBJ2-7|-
TGTGCCAGCAGCAACACAGGGTTCGAGCAGTACTTC
CASSNTGFEQYF
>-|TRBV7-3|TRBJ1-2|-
TGTGCCAGCAGCCAGGGCCAGGGGTTCGGCTACACCTTC
CASSQGQGFGYTF
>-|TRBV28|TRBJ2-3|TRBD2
TGTGCCAGCAGCCCCCAACTAGCGGGAGTGGGGGATACGCAGTATTTT
CASSPQLAGVGDTQYF
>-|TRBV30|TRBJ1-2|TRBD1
TGTGCCTGGAGTGTACAGGGGGTCGAGAATGGCTACACCTTC
CAWSVQGVENGYTF
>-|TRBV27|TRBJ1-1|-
TGTGCCACCAAACAGCGGACTGAAGCTTTCTTT
CATKQRTEAFF
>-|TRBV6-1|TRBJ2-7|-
TGTGCCAGCCGAGTAGGGGGGGCAGGCGAGCAGTACTTC
CASRVGGAGEQYF
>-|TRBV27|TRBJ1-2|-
TGTGCCAGCAGCAGCGAACTCCGGGACGGGGGATCCGGCTACACCTTC
CASSSELRDGGSGYTF
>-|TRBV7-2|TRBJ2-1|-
TGTGCCAGCAGCTTAGACCTAGCGCCCTACAATGAGCAGTTCTTC
CASSLDLAPYNEQFF
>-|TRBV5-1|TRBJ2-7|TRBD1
TGCGCCAGCAGCGGGACAGGGTTCGACGAGCAGTACTTC
CASSGTGFDEQYF
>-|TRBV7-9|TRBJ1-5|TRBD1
TGTGCCAGCAGTTTCGACCTACAGGGGGCAGAGCTTTCGCCCCAGCATTTT
CASSFDLQGAELSPQHF
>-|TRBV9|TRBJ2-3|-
TGTGCCAGCAGCGTAGCTGTGGTAGCGGCTAGCACAGATACGCAGTATTTT
CASSVAVVAASTDTQYF
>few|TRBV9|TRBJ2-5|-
TGTGCCAGCAGCGCCACGGACTCAGTAGCAGGAGAGACCCAGTACTTC
CASSATDSVAGETQYF
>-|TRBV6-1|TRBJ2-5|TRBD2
TGTGCCAGCAGTGATTGGACTAGCGGGGGAGGAGAGACCCAGTACTTC
CASSDWTSGGGETQYF
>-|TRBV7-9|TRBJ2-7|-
TGTGCCAGCAGCTTAGCGCCCCTAGCTAAGCAGTACTTC
CASSLAPLAKQYF
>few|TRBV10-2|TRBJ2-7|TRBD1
TGCGCCAGCAGGACCGGACAGGCCTACGAGCAGTACTTC
CASRTGQAYEQYF
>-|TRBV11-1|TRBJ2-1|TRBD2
TGTGCCAGCAGCTTCGGGACTAGCGGGGGGTGGAATGAGCAGTTCTTC
CASSFGTSGGWNEQFF
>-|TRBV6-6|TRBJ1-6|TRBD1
TGTGCCAGCAGTTACTCCGGGACAGGGGTTGGGTCACCCCTCCACTTT
CASSYSGTGVGSPLHF
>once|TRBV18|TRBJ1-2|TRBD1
TGTGCCAGCTCACCCGACGGACAGGGAATCTATGGCTACACCTTC
CASSPDGQGIYGYTF
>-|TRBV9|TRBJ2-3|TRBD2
TGTGCCAGCAGCGAGGTAGCGGGGTGGGGAGATACGCAGTATTTT
CASSEVAGWGDTQYF
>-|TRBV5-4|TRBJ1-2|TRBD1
TGTGCCAGCAGCTCTAGACAGGGGGATGGCTACACCTTC
CASSSRQGDGYTF
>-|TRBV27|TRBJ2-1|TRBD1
TGTGCCAGCAGTAACACAGGGGGCTCCTACAATGAGCAGTTCTTC
CASSNTGGSYNEQFF
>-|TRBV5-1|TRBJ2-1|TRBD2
TGCGCCAGCAGCTTGCGTCCTAGCGGAGACAATGAGCAGTTCTTC
CASSLRPSGDNEQFF
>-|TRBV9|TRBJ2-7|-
TGTGCCAGCAGCGTAGAGAGGGAGGGGGAATACGAGCAGTACTTC
CASSVEREGEYEQYF
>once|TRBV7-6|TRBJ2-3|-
TGTGCCAGCAGCCATGGACAGCTGAGCACAGATACGCAGTATTTT
CASSHGQLSTDTQYF
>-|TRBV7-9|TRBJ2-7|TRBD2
TGTGCCAGCAGCTTCGGACTAGCCCAAGGGTACGAGCAGTACTTC
CASSFGLAQGYEQYF
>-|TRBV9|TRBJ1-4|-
TGTGCCAGCAGCGTAGGGGTCAGTGGGAGTGAAAAACTGTTTTTT
CASSVGVSGSEKLFF
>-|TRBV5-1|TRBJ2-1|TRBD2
TGCGCCAGCAGCCACCGGGGGGGGCCGCTCGATGAGCAGTTCTTC
CASSHRGGPLDEQFF
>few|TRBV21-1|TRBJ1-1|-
TGTGCCAGCAGCAAACGACAGAAGCGTGAAGCTTTCTTT
CASSKRQKREAFF
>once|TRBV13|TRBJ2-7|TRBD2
TGTGCCAGCAGCGCAGGAGCGGGGGGGCGGCTTTACGAGCAGTACTTC
CASSAGAGGRLYEQYF
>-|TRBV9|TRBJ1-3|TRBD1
TGTGCCAGCAGCGCAGAGACAGGGACTGGAAACACCATATATTTT
CASSAETGTGNTIYF
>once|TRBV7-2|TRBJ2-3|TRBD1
TGTGCCAGCAGCTGGGGACAGGGCCCAGATACGCAGTATTTT
CASSWGQGPDTQYF
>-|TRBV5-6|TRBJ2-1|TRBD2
TGTGCCAGCAGCGAACTAGCGGGGGGTAATGAGCAGTTCTTC
CASSELAGGNEQFF
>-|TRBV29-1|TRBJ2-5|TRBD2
TGCAGCGTTGTAGTGACGACTAGCGGTATTTTGTACTTC
CSVVVTTSGILYF
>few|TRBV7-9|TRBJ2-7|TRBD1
TGCGCCAGCAGCCAAAGGACAGGGAGGGAGCAGTACTTC
CASSQRTGREQYF
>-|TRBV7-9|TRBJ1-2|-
TGTGCCAGCAGCTCTACCGGGACAAACTATGGCTACACCTTC
CASSSTGTNYGYTF
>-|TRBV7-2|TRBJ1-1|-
TGTGCCAGCAGCTTAGAACAGCCGATTGAAGCTTTCTTT
CASSLEQPIEAFF
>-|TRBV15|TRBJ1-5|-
TGTGCCACCAGCCCCCGGGACATCCGGATTTATCAGCCCCAGCATTTT
CATSPRDIRIYQPQHF
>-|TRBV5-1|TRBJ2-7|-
TGCGCCAGCAGCGCCAATGCGGTGTCCCACGAGCAGTACTTC
CASSANAVSHEQYF
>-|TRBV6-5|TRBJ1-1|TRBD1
TGTGCCAGCAGTTACTTCCCGGGACAGGGGGCTGAAGCTTTCTTT
CASSYFPGQGAEAFF
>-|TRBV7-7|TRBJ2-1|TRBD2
TGTGCCAGCAGCTTAAGCGGGGACCACAATGAGCAGTTCTTC
CASSLSGDHNEQFF
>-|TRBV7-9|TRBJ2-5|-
TGTGCCAGCAGCCCCAAGGGGCCAGAGACCCAGTACTTC
CASSPKGPETQYF
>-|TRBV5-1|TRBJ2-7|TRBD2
TGCGCCAGCAGCGGGACTAGCGGGAGGGCCGAGTACTTC
CASSGTSGRAEYF
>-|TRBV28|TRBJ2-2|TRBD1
TGTGCCAGCAGTTCTCCGGGACAGGGTGTCGGCGGGGAGCTGTTTTTT
CASSSPGQGVGGELFF
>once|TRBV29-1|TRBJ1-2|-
TGCAGCGTTGAATCGCGCGGGGACTATGGCTACACCTTC
CSVESRGDYGYTF
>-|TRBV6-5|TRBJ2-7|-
TGTGCCAGCAGTTACTCGCTCGGTAGCTCCTACGAGCAGTACTTC
CASSYSLGSSYEQYF
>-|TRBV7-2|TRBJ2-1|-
TGTGCCAGCAGCTTTCAACAGCTCAATGAGCAGTTCTTC
CASSFQQLNEQFF
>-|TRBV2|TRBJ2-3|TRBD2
TGTGCCAGCGCGCGGGAGGGCGCGGGCACAGATACGCAGTATTTT
CASAREGAGTDTQYF